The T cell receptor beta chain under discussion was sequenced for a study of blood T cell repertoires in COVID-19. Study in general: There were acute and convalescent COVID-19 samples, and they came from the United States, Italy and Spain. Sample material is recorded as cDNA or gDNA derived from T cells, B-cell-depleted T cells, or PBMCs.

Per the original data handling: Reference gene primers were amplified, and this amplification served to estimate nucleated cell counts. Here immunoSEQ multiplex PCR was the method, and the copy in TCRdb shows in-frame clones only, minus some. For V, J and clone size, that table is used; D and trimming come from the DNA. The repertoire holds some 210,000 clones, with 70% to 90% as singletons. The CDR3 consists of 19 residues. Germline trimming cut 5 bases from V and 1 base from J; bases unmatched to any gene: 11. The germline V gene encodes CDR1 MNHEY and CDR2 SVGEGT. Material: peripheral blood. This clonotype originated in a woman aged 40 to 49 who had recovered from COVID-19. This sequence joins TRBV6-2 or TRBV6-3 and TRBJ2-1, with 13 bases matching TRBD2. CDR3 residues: CASSRGPPGLAGSYNEQFF. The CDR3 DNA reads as TGTGCCAGCAGTCGCGGGCCTCCGGGACTAGCGGGATCCTACAATGAGCAGTTCTTC.